The T cell receptor beta chain described here comes from a study of a mutant IDH1 vaccine in newly diagnosed glioma. Across the whole study: Vaccinations were initiated 4-6 weeks following radiotherapy alone, or were given together with temozolomide cycles. Antecedent treatment encompassed radiotherapy, temozolomide, or their combination; the majority received both.

V lost 4 bases and J lost 6; bases outside the gene matches: 6. Germline V gene data show CDR1 as MNHNS and CDR2 as SASEGT. This CDR3 contains 14 residues. Repertoires were generated with immunoSEQ multiplex PCR, while TCRdb's copy carries only in-frame clones and drops some. The data contain about 42,000 clones, 70% to 90% of them seen just once; the ten biggest clones take up around 1.7%. A remark on this clone: As yet, its antigen is unknown.

Sample time point: week 5, during vaccination. Vaccine doses each comprised 300 ug of mutant IDH1 20-mer peptide, with topical imiquimod. Whole-study results and caveats: Induction of immune responses by the vaccine occurred in just under 95% of patients.

This TCR derives from a man aged 40-49 years with glioma. The source material was PBMCs, sampled from a glioma patient whose treatment included an IDH1 peptide vaccine. This chain links TRBV6-1 with TRBJ2-3, with TRBD1 matching over 8 bases. DNA of the CDR3: TGTGCCAGCAGTGCAGGGGGCGTAGGGGATACGCAGTATTTT. Protein sequence: CASSAGGVGDTQYF.